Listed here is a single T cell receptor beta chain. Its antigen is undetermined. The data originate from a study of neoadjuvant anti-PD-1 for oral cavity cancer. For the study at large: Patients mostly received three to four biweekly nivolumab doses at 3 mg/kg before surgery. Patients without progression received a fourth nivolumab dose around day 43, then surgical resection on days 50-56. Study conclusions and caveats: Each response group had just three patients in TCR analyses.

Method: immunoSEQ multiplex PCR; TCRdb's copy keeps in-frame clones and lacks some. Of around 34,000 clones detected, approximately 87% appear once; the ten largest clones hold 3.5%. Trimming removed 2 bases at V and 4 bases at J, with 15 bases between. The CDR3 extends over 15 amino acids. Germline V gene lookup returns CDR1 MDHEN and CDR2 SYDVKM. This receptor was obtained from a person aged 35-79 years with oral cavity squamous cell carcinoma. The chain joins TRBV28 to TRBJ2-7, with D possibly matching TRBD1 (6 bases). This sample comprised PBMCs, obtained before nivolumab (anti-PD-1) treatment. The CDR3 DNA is TGTGCCAGCAGTTTAGAGTCAGGGGACGGTTACGAGCAGTACTTC. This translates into CASSLESGDGYEQYF.